This T cell receptor (beta chain) derives from a study of OX40 agonist ivuxolimab in advanced cancers. Looking at the study overall: The drug used for patients, ivuxolimab, was an agonistic anti-OX40 (CD134) antibody. Ivuxolimab was administered intravenously to patients at 0.01 to 10 mg/kg every 2 weeks.

Germline V gene data show CDR1 as GTSNPN and CDR2 as SVGIG (reference sequence). The CDR3 loop spans 14 amino acids. V shed 2 bases and J shed 6 bases, with 13 bases lying between them. The method was immunoSEQ multiplex PCR; TCRdb's version includes in-frame clones alone and lacks a portion of them. The data contain over 60,000 clones, roughly 80% of them seen just once; the ten biggest clones take up 6.7%. The J gene is TRBJ2-2, the V gene TRBV30; D unresolved. The input for sequencing was CD4+ or CD8+ T cells sorted from blood, taken in a trial of the OX40 agonist ivuxolimab. This TCR came from an adult with an advanced solid tumor such as melanoma, head and neck, liver or kidney cancer. This CDR3 is CAWSPLWGAGELFF. CDR3 DNA sequence: TGTGCCTGGAGTCCGCTTTGGGGTGCCGGGGAGCTGTTTTTT.